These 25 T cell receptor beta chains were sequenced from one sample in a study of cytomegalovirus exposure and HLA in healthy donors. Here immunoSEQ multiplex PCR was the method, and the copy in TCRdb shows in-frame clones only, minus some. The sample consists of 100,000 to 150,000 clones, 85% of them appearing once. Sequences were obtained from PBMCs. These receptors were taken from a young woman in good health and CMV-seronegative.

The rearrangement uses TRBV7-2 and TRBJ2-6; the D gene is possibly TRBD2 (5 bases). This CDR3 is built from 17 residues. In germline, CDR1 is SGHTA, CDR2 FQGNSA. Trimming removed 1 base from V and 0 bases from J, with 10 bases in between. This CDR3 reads CASSLVLGSSGANVLTF. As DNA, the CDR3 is TGTGCCAGCAGCTTAGTTTTAGGGAGCTCTGGGGCCAACGTCCTGACTTTC.

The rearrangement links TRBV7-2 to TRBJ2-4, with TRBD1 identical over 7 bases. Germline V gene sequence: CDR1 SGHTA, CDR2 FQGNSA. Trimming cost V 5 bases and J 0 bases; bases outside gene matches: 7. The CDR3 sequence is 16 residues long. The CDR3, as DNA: TGTGCCAGCAGCCCCGGGACAGCGAGAGCCAAAAACATTCAGTACTTC. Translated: CASSPGTARAKNIQYF. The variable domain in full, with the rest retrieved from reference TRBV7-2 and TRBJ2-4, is GAGVSQSPSNKVTEKGKDVELRCDPISGHTALYWYRQSLGQGLEFLIYFQGNSAPDKSGLPSDRFSAERTGGSVSTLTIQRTQQEDSAVYLCASSPGTARAKNIQYFGAGTRLSVL.

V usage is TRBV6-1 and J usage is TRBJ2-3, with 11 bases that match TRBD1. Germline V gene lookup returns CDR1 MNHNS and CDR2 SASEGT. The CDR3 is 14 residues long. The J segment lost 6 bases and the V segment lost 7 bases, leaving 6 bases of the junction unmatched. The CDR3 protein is CASTLDRGRDTQYF. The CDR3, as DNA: TGTGCCAGCACCCTGGACAGGGGGCGGGATACGCAGTATTTT.

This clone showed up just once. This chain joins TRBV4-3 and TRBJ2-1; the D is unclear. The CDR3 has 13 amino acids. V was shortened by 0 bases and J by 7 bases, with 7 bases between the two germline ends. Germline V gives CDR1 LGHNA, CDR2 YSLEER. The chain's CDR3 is CASSQDIVNEQFF. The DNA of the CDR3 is TGCGCCAGCAGCCAAGATATAGTGAATGAGCAGTTCTTC.

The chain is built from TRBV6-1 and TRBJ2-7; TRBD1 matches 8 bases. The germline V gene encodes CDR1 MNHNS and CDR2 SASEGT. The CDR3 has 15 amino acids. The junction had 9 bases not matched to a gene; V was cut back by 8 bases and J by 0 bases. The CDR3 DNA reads TGTGCCAGCCGACTAATAGGACAGGGCTCCTACGAGCAGTACTTC. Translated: CASRLIGQGSYEQYF.

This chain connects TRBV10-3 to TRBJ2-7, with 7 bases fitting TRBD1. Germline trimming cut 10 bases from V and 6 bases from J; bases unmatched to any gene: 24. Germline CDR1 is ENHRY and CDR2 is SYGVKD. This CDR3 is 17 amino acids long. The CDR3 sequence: CATAIEGANPTFGEQYF. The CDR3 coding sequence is TGTGCCACCGCCATCGAGGGGGCCAACCCTACATTCGGCGAGCAGTACTTC.

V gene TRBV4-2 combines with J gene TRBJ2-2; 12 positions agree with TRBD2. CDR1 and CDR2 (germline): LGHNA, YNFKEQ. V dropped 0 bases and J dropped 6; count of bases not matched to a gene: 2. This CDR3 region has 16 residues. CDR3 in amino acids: CASSQETSGGSGELFF. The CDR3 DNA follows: TGTGCCAGCAGCCAAGAAACTAGCGGGGGGTCCGGGGAGCTGTTTTTT.

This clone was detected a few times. This CDR3 reads CAWTSDRVGKDSNQPQHF. CDR3 nucleotides: TGTGCCTGGACCTCGGACAGGGTGGGGAAGGATAGCAATCAGCCCCAGCATTTT. The chain uses TRBV30 and TRBJ1-5; 8 bases align to TRBD1. Germline V CDR1 and CDR2: GTSNPN, SVGIG (reference sequence). The V gene end was trimmed by 4 bases and the J gene end by 0 bases; junction bases not matched to a gene: 14. The CDR3 extends over 18 amino acids.

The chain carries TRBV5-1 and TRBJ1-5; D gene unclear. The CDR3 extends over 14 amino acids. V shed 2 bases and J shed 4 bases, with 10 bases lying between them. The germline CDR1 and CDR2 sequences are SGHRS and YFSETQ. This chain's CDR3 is CASSFEGGNQPQHF. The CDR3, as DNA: TGCGCCAGCAGCTTCGAGGGAGGGAATCAGCCCCAGCATTTT.

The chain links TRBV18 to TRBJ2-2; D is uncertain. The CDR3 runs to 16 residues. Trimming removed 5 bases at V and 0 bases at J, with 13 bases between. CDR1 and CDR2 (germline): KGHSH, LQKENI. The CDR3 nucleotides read TGTGCCAGCTCATCCAGGCGAAACGCGAACACCGGGGAGCTGTTTTTT. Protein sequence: CASSSRRNANTGELFF. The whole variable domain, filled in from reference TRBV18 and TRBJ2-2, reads NAGVMQNPRHLVRRRGQEARLRCSPMKGHSHVYWYRQLPEEGLKFMVYLQKENIIDESGMPKERFSAEFPKEGPSILRIQQVVRGDSAAYFCASSSRRNANTGELFFGEGSRLTVL.

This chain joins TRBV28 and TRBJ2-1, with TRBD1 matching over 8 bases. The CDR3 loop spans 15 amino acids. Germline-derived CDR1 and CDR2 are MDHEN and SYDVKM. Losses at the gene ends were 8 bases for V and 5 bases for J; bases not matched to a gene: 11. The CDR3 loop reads CASAIAGTGDNEQFF. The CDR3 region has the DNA TGTGCCAGCGCTATAGCCGGGACAGGTGACAATGAGCAGTTCTTC. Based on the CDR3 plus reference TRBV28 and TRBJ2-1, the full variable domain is DVKVTQSSRYLVKRTGEKVFLECVQDMDHENMFWYRQDPGLGLRLIYFSYDVKMKEKGDIPEGYSVSREKKERFSLILESASTNQTSMYLCASAIAGTGDNEQFFGPGTRLTVL.

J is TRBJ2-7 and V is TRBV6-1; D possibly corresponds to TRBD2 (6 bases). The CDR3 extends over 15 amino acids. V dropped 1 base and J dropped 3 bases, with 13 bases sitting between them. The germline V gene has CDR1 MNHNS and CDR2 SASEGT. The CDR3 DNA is TGTGCCAGCAGTGAAGACCCTGGAGCGGGCTACGAGCAGTACTTC. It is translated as CASSEDPGAGYEQYF.

This CDR3 is CASSPPGTAGYGYTF. The CDR3 coding sequence is TGTGCCAGCTCACCACCTGGTACAGCCGGATATGGCTACACCTTC. The chain carries TRBV18 and TRBJ1-2; D is unclear. This CDR3 is built from 15 residues. Trimming stripped 0 bases from V and 5 bases from J, with 13 bases between. Germline CDR1 reads KGHSH; CDR2 reads LQKENI.

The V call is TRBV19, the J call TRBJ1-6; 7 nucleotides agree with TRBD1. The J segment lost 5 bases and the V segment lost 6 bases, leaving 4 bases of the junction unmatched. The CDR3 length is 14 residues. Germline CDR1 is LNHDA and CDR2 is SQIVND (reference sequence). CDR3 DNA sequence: TGTGCCAGTAGGGAGACAGGGAATAATTCACCCCTCCACTTT. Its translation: CASRETGNNSPLHF.

CDR3 sequence: CASSQGQGGEDEQYF. CDR3 in DNA: TGCGCCAGCAGCCAAGGACAGGGGGGAGAAGACGAGCAGTACTTC. The V call is TRBV4-3, the J call TRBJ2-7, with 9 bases that match TRBD1. The J segment lost 5 bases and the V segment lost 1 base, leaving 6 bases of the junction unmatched. The CDR3 consists of 15 residues. Germline V gene lookup returns CDR1 LGHNA and CDR2 YSLEER.

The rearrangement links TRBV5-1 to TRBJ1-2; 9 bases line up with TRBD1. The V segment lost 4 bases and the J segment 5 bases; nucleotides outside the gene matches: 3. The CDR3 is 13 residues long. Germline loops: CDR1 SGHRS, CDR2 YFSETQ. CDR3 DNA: TGCGCCAGCAGCGAGGGGACAGGGTATGGCTACACCTTC. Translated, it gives CASSEGTGYGYTF.

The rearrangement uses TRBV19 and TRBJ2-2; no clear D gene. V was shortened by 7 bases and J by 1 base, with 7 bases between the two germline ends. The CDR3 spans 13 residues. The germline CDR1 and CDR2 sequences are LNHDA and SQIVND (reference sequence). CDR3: CASTPGNTGELFF. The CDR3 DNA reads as TGTGCCAGTACCCCGGGGAACACCGGGGAGCTGTTTTTT.

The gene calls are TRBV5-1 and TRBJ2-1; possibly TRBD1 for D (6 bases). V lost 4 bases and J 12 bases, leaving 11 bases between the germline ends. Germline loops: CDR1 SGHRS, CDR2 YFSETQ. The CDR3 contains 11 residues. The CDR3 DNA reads TGCGCCAGCAGCACGGACAGTAGGCAGTTCTTC. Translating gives CASSTDSRQFF.

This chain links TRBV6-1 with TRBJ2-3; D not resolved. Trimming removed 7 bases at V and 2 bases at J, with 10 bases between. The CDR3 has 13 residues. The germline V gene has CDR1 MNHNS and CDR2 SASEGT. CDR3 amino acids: CASKSRLTDTQYF. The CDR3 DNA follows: TGTGCCAGCAAGTCGCGGCTCACAGATACGCAGTATTTT.

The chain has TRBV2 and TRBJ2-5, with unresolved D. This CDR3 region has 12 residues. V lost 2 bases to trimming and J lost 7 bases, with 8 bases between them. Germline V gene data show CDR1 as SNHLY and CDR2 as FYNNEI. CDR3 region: CASSEPSPTQYF. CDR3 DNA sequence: TGTGCCAGCAGTGAACCGTCTCCGACCCAGTACTTC.

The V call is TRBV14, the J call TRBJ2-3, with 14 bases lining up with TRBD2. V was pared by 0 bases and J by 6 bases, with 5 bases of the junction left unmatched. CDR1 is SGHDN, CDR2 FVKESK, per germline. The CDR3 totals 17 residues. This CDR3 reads CASSQETSGGAGDTQYF. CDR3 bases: TGTGCCAGCAGCCAAGAGACTAGCGGGGGGGCAGGGGATACGCAGTATTTT.

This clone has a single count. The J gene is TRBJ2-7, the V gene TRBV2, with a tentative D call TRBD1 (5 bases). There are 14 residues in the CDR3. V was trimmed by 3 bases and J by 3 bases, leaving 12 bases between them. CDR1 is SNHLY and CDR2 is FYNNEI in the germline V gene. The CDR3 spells CASSEEKGNYEQYF. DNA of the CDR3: TGTGCCAGCAGTGAGGAGAAGGGGAACTACGAGCAGTACTTC.

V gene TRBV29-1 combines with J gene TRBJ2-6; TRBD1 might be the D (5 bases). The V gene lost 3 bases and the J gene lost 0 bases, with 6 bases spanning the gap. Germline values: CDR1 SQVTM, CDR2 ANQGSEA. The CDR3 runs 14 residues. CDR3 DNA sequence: TGCAGCGTTGACGACAGCTCTGGGGCCAACGTCCTGACTTTC. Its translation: CSVDDSSGANVLTF.

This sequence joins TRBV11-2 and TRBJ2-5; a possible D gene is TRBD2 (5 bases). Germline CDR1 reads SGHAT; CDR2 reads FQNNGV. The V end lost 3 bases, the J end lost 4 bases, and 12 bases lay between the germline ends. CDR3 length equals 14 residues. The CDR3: CASSLGGGRETQYF. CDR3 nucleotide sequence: TGTGCCAGCAGCTTGGGTGGAGGTAGAGAGACCCAGTACTTC.

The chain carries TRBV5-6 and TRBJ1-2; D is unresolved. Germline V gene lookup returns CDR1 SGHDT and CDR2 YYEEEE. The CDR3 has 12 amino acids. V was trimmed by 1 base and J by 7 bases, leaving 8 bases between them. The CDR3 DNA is TGTGCCAGCAGCTTGTGGGGAGGTGGCTACACCTTC. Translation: CASSLWGGGYTF.